This entry describes one T cell receptor (beta chain). The antigen is unknown. This entry is derived from a study of metastatic and nonmetastatic thyroid tumors. Study as a whole: The authors compared repertoires across blood and tumor or nodule tissue from malignant and benign thyroid patients.

V was trimmed by 4 bases and J by 7 bases, leaving 8 bases between them. From germline, CDR1 is SEHNR and CDR2 FQNEAQ (reference sequence). The CDR3 sequence is 13 residues long. Study-level findings and limits: Versus benign nodules, malignant thyroid tumors reportedly had significantly higher TCR beta diversity, in blood and tumor.

No treatment had been given to any patient before thyroid surgery. TCRdb re-called the PCR reads through MiXCR. This sample carries about 46,000 clones, more than 20% of them seen once, and the ten largest clones take about 3.5%. The sample comprised blood. This sequence was found in a male donor with papillary thyroid cancer or a benign thyroid nodule (not recorded which). Some clones in this sample may be carry-over from other donors' samples. The V and J genes are TRBV7-9 and TRBJ1-6; D is ambiguous. The CDR3: CASSWATNSPLHF. DNA for the CDR3: TGTGCCAGCAGCTGGGCAACGAATTCACCCCTCCACTTT.